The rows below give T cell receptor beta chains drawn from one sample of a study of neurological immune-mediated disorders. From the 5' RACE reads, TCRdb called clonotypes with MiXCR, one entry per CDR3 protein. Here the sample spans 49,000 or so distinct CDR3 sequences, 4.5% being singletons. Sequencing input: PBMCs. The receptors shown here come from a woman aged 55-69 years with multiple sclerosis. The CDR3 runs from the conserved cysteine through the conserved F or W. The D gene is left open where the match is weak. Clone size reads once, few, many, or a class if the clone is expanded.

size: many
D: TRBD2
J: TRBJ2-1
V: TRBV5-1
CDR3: CASSLVAGIYNEQFF
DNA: TGCGCCAGCAGCTTGGTAGCGGGGATCTACAATGAGCAGTTCTTC

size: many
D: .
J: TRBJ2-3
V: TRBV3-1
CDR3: CASSHLRDTQYF
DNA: TGTGCCAGCAGCCATCTCCGGGATACGCAGTATTTT

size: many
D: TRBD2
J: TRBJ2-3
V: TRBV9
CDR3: CASSVPSGLTDTQYF
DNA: TGTGCCAGCAGCGTACCTAGCGGGCTCACAGATACGCAGTATTTT

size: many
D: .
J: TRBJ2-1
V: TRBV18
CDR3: CASSPNPAGFIDEQFF
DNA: TGTGCCAGCTCACCAAATCCGGCAGGGTTTATCGATGAGCAGTTCTTC

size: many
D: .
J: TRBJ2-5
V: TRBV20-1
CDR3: CSAQVYQETQYF
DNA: TGCAGTGCTCAGGTCTATCAAGAGACCCAGTACTTC

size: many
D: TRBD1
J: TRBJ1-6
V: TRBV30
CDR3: CAWVGQVNSPLHF
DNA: TGTGCCTGGGTGGGACAGGTGAATTCACCCCTCCACTTT

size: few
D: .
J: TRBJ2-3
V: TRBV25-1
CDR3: CASRDSGADTQYF
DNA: TGTGCCAGTAGAGACTCGGGAGCAGATACGCAGTATTTT

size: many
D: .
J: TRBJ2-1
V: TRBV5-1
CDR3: CASAVASFREQFF
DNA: TGCGCTAGCGCCGTGGCTAGTTTTCGTGAGCAGTTCTTC

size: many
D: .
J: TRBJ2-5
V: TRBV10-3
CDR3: CAIGSGQQETQYF
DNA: TGTGCCATCGGGTCAGGCCAACAAGAGACCCAGTACTTC

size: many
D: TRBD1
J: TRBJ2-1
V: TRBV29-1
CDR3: CSVGTGYNEQFF
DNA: TGCAGCGTTGGGACAGGGTACAATGAGCAGTTCTTC